The next 3 T cell receptor beta chains were all read from a single sample in a study of neoadjuvant anti-PD-1 for oral cavity cancer. Sequencing used immunoSEQ multiplex PCR; TCRdb keeps in-frame clones, though not all of them. The data contain about 72,000 clones, around 80% of them seen just once; the ten biggest clones take up more than 3%. This specimen was PBMCs, taken before nivolumab (anti-PD-1) treatment. Receptors originate from a person between 35 and 79 years old with oral cavity squamous cell carcinoma.

This chain connects TRBV29-1 to TRBJ2-2, with 13 positions matching TRBD2. V was pared by 8 bases and J by 0 bases, with 12 bases of the junction left unmatched. This CDR3 is built from 18 residues. Germline CDR1 SQVTM, CDR2 ANQGSEA. CDR3 in amino acids: CSIRLAGGLAANTGELFF. The CDR3 DNA is TGCAGCATCCGACTAGCGGGGGGCCTAGCGGCGAACACCGGGGAGCTGTTTTTT.

V gene TRBV4-1 combines with J gene TRBJ2-7, with D hard to call. Per germline, CDR1 MGHRA and CDR2 YSYEKL. V lost 1 base to trimming and J lost 3 bases, with 13 bases between them. The CDR3 runs 15 residues. CDR3 sequence (DNA): TGCGCCAGCAGCCAAGGATCGTTGTCAAACTACGAGCAGTACTTC. It is translated as CASSQGSLSNYEQYF.

The V gene is TRBV4-1, the J gene TRBJ1-1; D call uncertain. From germline, CDR1 is MGHRA and CDR2 YSYEKL. V was shortened by 2 bases and J by 0 bases, with 4 bases between the two germline ends. The CDR3 sequence is 13 residues long. In nucleotides, the CDR3 is TGCGCCAGCAGCCAAATGGTGAACACTGAAGCTTTCTTT. Translated: CASSQMVNTEAFF.